The clone carrying this TCR beta chain has just a few counts. Its antigen is undetermined. The entry originates in a study of T-cell memory formation after mild COVID-19. Trimming removed 5 bases from V and 2 bases from J, with 12 bases in between. Germline assignment: CDR1 MNHEY and CDR2 SVGAGI. This CDR3 comprises 14 residues. General study findings and limits: Clonal second-wave expansions that peaked on day 37 had unconfirmed SARS-CoV-2 specificity.

5'RACE with constant-segment primers yielded barcoded, UMI-tagged TCR alpha and TCR beta cDNA libraries. MiXCR, run by TCRdb on the 5' RACE reads, gives a single entry per CDR3 protein. The sample lists about 160,000 distinct CDR3 sequences, roughly 31% occurring once. V and J are TRBV6-5 and TRBJ2-5; perhaps TRBD1 as D (5 bases). Source material: PBMCs or a T cell subset sorted from them (not recorded which). The receptor's source is an adult woman who had mild COVID-19 (a few samples of this study predate the infection). Cell type and time point are not known. CDR3 coding DNA: TGTGCCAGCAGTGGGCAGGGCGTACAAGAGACCCAGTACTTC. It translates to CASSGQGVQETQYF.